One and the same sample provided the 5 T cell receptor beta chains below, sequenced in a study of T cells after yellow fever vaccination (dated by TCRdb to between 2018 and 2021). The protocol used for the library was 5' RACE. TCRdb lists the instrument as Illumina HiSeq 2500. TCRdb reworked the public reads: Q25 trimming with fastp, MiXCR clone assembly, productive beta chains retained. Every CDR3 protein is listed once, alongside the most common genes and DNA of its rows. The sample table records 500,000 to 550,000 distinct CDR3 sequences; 20% to 25% of these occur just once. The ten largest clones add up to roughly a sixth of the sample. Explained via the paper, the treatment or condition label denotes: live attenuated yellow fever vaccine strain. The sample consisted of PBMCs, taken 20 to 25 days after the first yellow fever vaccination. These receptors were obtained from a young man who received the YFV17D yellow fever vaccine.

About this clonotype: It is likely a read error, because the conserved phenylalanine at the end of the CDR3 is missing. V is TRBV25-1 and J is TRBJ2-7, with no clear D. V was shortened by 3 bases and J by 0 bases, with 12 bases between the two germline ends. Per germline, CDR1 MGHDK and CDR2 SYGVNS. This CDR3 spans 15 amino acids. The chain's CDR3 is CASSDPQADSYEQYS. The DNA of the CDR3 is TGTGCCAGCAGTGACCCTCAGGCCGACTCCTACGAGCAGTACTCC.

This chain links TRBV9 with TRBJ2-1; TRBD1 matches at 9 bases. Germline V gene sequence: CDR1 SGDLS, CDR2 YYNGEE. Trimming cost V 4 bases and J 7 bases; bases outside gene matches: 3. This CDR3 region has 13 residues. CDR3 residues: CASSTGGENEQFF. DNA for the CDR3: TGTGCCAGCAGCACAGGGGGCGAAAATGAGCAGTTCTTC.

The chain carries TRBV9 and TRBJ2-4, with D perhaps being TRBD1 or TRBD2 (7 bases each). Trimming cost V 6 bases and J 10 bases, with 17 bases left between them. The CDR3 length is 13 residues. Germline V CDR1 and CDR2: SGDLS, YYNGEE. The CDR3 DNA reads TGTGCCAGCAACCGGCAGGGGGGGGATATTCAGTACTTC. The encoded protein is CASNRQGGDIQYF.

This clonotype was observed a few times. V usage is TRBV20-1 and J usage is TRBJ2-3, with 7 bases matching TRBD2. The CDR3 spans 15 residues. Germline CDR1 reads DFQATT; CDR2 reads SNEGSKA (reference sequence). Unmatched junction bases numbered 9, after V lost 3 bases and J lost 3 bases. The CDR3 region has the DNA TGCAGTGCTAGTTCGGCGGGGGAGGTAACAGATACGCAGTATTTT. Translating it yields CSASSAGEVTDTQYF.

The table lists this clonotype with a few counts. This chain connects TRBV6-6 to TRBJ2-1; D ambiguous. This CDR3 region has 12 residues. V shed 5 bases and J shed 7 bases, with 9 bases lying between them. From germline, CDR1 is MNHNY and CDR2 SVGAGI (reference sequence). The CDR3 DNA reads TGTGCCAGCAGTCAAATACGTAATGAGCAGTTCTTC. Translated: CASSQIRNEQFF.